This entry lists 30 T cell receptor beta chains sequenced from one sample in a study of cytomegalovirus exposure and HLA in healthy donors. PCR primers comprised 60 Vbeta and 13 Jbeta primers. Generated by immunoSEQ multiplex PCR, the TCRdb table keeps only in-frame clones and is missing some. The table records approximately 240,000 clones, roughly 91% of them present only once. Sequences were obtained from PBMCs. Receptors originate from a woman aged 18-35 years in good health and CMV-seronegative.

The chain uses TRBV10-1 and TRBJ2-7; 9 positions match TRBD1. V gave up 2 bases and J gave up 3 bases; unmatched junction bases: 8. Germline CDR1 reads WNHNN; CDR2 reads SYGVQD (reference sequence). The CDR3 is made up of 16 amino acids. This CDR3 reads CASSEIGTGYGYEQYF. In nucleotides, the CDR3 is TGCGCCAGCAGTGAGATTGGGACAGGGTATGGCTACGAGCAGTACTTC.

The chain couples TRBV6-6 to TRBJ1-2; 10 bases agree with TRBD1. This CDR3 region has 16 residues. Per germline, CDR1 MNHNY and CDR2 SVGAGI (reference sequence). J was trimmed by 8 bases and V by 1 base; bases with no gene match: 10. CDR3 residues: CASSYWGDRGDRGYTF. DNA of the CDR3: TGTGCCAGCAGTTACTGGGGGGACAGGGGCGATAGGGGCTACACCTTC.

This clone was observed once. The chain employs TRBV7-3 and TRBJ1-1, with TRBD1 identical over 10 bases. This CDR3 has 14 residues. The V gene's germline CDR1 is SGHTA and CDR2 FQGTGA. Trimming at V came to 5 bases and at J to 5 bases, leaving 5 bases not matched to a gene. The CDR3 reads CASSPGQGVTEAFF. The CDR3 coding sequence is TGTGCCAGCAGCCCCGGACAGGGGGTGACTGAAGCTTTCTTT.

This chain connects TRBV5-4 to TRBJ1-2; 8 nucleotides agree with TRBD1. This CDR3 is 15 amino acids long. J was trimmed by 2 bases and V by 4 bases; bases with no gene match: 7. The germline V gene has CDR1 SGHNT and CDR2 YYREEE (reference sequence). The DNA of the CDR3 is TGTGCCAGCAGCCCCGGACAGGGCGCGAACTATGGCTACACCTTC. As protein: CASSPGQGANYGYTF.

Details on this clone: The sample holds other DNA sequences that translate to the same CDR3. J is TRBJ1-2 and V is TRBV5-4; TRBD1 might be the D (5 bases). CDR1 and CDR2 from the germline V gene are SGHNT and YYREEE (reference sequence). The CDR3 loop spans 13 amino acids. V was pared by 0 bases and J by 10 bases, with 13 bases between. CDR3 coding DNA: TGTGCCAGCAGCTTGGGGGGCTCACCCTCCTACACCTTC. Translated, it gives CASSLGGSPSYTF. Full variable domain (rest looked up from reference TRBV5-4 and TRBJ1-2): ETGVTQSPTHLIKTRGQQVTLRCSSQSGHNTVSWYQQALGQGPQFIFQYYREEENGRGNFPPRFSGLQFPNYSSELNVNALELDDSALYLCASSLGGSPSYTFGSGTRLTVV.

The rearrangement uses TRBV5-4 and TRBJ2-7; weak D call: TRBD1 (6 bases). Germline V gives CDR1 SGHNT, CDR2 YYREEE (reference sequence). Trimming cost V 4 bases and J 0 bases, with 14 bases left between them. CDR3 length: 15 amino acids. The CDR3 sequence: CASSPDRYPSYEQYF. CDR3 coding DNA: TGTGCCAGCAGCCCCGACAGGTACCCCTCCTACGAGCAGTACTTC.

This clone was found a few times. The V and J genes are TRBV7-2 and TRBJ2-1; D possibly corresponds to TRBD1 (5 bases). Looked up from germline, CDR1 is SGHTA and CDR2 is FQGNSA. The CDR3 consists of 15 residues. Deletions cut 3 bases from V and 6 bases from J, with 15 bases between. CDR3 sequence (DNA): TGTGCCAGCAGCTTGGTAGCAGGGTCCGCCAATGAGCAGTTCTTC. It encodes CASSLVAGSANEQFF.

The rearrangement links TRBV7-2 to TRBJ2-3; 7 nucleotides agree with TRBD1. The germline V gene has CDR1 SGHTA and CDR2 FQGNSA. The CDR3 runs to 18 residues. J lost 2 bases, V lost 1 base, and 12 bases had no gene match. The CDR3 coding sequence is TGTGCCAGCAGCTTAGGGTACAGGGGTGCGGAAAACACAGATACGCAGTATTTT. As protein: CASSLGYRGAENTDTQYF.

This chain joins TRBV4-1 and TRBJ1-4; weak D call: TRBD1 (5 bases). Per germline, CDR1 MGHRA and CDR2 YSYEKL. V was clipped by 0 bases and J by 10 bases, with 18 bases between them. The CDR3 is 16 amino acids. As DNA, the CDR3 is TGCGCCAGCAGCCAAGATGAAGGGACTCTAGGCGGAAAACTGTTTTTT. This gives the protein CASSQDEGTLGGKLFF.

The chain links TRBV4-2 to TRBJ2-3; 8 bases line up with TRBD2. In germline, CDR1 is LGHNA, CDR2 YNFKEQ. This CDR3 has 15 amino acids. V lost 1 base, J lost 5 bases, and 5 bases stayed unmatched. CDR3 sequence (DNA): TGTGCCAGCAGCCAAGGCGGGGGGCCGGGAGATACGCAGTATTTT. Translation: CASSQGGGPGDTQYF.

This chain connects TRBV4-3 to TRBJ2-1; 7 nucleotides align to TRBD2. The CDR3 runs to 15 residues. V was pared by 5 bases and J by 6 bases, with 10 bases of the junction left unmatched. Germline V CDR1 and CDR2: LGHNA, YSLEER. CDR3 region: CASSGREGGINEQFF. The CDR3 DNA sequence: TGCGCCAGCAGCGGAAGGGAGGGCGGAATCAATGAGCAGTTCTTC.

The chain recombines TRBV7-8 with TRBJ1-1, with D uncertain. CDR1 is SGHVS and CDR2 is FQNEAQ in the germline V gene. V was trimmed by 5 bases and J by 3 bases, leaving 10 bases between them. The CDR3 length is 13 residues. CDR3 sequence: CASSPTSYTEAFF. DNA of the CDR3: TGTGCCAGCAGCCCGACATCTTACACTGAAGCTTTCTTT.

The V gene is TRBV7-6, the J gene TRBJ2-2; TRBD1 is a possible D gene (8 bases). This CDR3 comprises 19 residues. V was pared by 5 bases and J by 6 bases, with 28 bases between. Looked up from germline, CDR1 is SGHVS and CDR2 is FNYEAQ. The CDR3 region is CASSRGGAARQGPPGELFF. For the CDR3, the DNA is TGTGCCAGCAGCAGAGGGGGGGCCGCGCGACAGGGGCCCCCCGGGGAGCTGTTTTTT.

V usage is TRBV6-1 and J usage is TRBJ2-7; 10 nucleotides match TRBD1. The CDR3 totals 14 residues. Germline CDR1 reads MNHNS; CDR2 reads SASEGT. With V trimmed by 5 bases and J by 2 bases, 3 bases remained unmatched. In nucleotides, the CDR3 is TGTGCCAGCAGTCGACAGGGGGCCGCCTACGAGCAGTACTTC. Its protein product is CASSRQGAAYEQYF.

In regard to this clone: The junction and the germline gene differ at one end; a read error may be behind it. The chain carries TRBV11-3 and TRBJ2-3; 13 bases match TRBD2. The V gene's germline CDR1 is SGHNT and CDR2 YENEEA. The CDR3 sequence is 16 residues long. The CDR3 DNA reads TGTGCCAGCAGCCTAGAACTAGCGGGGGGGGGAGATACGCAGTATTTT. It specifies CASSLELAGGGDTQYF. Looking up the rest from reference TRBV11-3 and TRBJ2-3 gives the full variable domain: EAGVVQSPRYKIIEKKQPVAFWCNPISGHNTLYWYLQNLGQGPELLIRYENEEAVDDSQLPKDRFSAERLKGVDSTLKIQPAELGDSAVYLCASSLELAGGGDTQYFGPGTRLTVL.

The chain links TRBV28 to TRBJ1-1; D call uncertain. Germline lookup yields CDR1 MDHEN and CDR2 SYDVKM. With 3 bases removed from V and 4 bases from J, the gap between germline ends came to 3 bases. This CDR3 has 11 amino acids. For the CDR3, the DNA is TGTGCCAGCAGTTTCCGCACTGAAGCTTTCTTT. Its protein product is CASSFRTEAFF.

CDR3 region: CASSQPLEGGYGYTF. The DNA for the CDR3 is TGCGCCAGCAGCCAACCCCTTGAAGGGGGCTATGGCTACACCTTC. The chain couples TRBV4-1 to TRBJ1-2; tentative D call: TRBD1 (6 bases). The germline gives CDR1 MGHRA, CDR2 YSYEKL. The CDR3 contains 15 residues. V lost 2 bases and J 4 bases, leaving 14 bases between the germline ends.

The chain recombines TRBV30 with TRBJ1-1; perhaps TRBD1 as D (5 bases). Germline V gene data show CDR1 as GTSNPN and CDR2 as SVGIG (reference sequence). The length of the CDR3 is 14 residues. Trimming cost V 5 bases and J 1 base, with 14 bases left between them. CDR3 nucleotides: TGTGCCTGGGATCGGCGGGGCCCGAACACTGAAGCTTTCTTT. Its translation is CAWDRRGPNTEAFF.

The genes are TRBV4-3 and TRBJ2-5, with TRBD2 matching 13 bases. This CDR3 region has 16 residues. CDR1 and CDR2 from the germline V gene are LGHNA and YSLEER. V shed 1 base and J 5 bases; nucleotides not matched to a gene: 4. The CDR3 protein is CASSQGTSGGPETQYF. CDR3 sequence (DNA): TGCGCCAGCAGCCAAGGGACTAGCGGGGGTCCGGAGACCCAGTACTTC.

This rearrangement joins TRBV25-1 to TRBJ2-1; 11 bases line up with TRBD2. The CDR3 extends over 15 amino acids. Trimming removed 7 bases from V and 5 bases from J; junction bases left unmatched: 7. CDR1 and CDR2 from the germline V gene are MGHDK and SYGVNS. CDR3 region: CASIVTSGVNNEQFF. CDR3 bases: TGTGCCAGCATCGTGACTAGCGGGGTTAACAATGAGCAGTTCTTC.

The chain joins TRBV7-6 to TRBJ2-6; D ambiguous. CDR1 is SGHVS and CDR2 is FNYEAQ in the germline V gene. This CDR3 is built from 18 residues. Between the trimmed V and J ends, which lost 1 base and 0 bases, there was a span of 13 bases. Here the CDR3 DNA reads TGTGCCAGCAGCTTAGGCCCGAGACAAAGCTCTGGGGCCAACGTCCTGACTTTC. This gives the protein CASSLGPRQSSGANVLTF.

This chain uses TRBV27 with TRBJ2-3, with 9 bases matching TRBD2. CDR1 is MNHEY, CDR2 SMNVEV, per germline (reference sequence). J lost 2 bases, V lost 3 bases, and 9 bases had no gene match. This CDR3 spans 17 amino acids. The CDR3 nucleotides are TGTGCCAGCAGTTTGAAGACTGCGGGGGGGCACACAGATACGCAGTATTTT. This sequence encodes CASSLKTAGGHTDTQYF.

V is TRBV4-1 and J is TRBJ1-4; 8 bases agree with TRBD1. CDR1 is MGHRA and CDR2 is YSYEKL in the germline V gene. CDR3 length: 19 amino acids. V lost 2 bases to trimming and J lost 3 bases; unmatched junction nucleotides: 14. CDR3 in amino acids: CASSQRELNPGQANEKLFF. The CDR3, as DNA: TGCGCCAGCAGCCAAAGGGAGCTCAACCCGGGACAGGCTAATGAAAAACTGTTTTTT.

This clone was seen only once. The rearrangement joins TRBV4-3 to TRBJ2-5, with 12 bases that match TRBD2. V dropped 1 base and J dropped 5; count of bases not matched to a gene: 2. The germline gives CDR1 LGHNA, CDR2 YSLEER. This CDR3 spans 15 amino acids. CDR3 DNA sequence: TGCGCCAGCAGCCAAGGGACTAGCGGGGTTGAGACCCAGTACTTC. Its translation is CASSQGTSGVETQYF.

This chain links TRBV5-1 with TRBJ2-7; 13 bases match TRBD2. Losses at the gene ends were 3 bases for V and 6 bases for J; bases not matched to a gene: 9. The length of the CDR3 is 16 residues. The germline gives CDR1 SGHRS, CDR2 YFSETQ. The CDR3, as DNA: TGCGCCAGCAGCTACGGACTAGCGGGAGCGGCAAGCGAGCAGTACTTC. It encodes CASSYGLAGAASEQYF.

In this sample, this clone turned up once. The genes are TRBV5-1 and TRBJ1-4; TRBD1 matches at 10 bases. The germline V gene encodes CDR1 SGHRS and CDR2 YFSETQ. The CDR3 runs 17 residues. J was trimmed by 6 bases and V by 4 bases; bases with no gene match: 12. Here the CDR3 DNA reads TGCGCCAGCAGCAGATCGACAGGGGGCGCACTAGATGAAAAACTGTTTTTT. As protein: CASSRSTGGALDEKLFF. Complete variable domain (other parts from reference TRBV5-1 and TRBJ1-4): KAGVTQTPRYLIKTRGQQVTLSCSPISGHRSVSWYQQTPGQGLQFLFEYFSETQRNKGNFPGRFSGRQFSNSRSEMNVSTLELGDSALYLCASSRSTGGALDEKLFFGSGTQLSVL.

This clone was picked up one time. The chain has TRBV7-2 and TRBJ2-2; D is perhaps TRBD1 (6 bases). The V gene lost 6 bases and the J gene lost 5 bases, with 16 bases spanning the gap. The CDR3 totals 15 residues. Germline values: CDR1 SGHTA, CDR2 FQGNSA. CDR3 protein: CASRPGELGTGELFF. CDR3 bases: TGTGCCAGCAGACCAGGGGAGCTGGGGACCGGGGAGCTGTTTTTT.

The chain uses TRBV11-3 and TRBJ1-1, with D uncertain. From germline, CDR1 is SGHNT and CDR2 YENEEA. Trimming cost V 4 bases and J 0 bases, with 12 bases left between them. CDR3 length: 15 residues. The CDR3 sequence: CASSSSSGLNTEAFF. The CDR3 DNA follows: TGTGCCAGCAGCTCGAGTTCTGGTCTGAACACTGAAGCTTTCTTT.

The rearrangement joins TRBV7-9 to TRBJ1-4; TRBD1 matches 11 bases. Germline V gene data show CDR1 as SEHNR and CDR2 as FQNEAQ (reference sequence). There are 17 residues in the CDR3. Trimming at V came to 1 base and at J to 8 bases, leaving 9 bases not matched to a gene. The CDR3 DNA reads TGTGCCAGCAGCTTAGGCGGGACAGGGGGAAAGAACGAAAAACTGTTTTTT. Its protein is CASSLGGTGGKNEKLFF.

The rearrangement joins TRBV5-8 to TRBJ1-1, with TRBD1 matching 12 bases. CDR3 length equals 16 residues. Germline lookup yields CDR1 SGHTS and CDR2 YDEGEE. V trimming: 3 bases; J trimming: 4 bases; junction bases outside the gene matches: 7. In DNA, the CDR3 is TGTGCCAGCAGCTGGGGACAGGGGGCGAGGGTCACTGAAGCTTTCTTT. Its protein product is CASSWGQGARVTEAFF.